Below, one T cell receptor beta chain is given with its context. As processed by the authors: Reference gene primer amplification gave nucleated cell count estimates. Using immunoSEQ multiplex PCR, the repertoire was profiled, and TCRdb retains in-frame clones only, with some absent. From that table come the V and J calls and clone size; the DNA was used to work out D and trimming. The sample lists roughly 250,000 clones, 82% occurring once. Germline-derived CDR1 and CDR2 are LGHDT and YNNKEL (reference sequence). The CDR3 extends over 16 amino acids. V was clipped by 3 bases and J by 2 bases; unmatched bases: 3. This sample is part of a study of blood T cell repertoires in COVID-19. Looking at the study overall: Sites in the United States, Italy and Spain provided acute and convalescent COVID-19 samples. T cells, B-cell-depleted T cells, or PBMCs supplied cDNA or gDNA.

The origin of this receptor is a woman in her 70s with acute or convalescent COVID-19. The sample consisted of peripheral blood. The V gene is TRBV3-1 (or the pseudogene TRBV3-2), the J gene TRBJ2-1; 11 bases agree with TRBD2. The CDR3 is CASSQFSGGAYNEQFF. Here the CDR3 DNA reads TGTGCCAGCAGCCAGTTTAGCGGGGGGGCCTACAATGAGCAGTTCTTC.